The 27 T cell receptor beta chains listed next were all sequenced from one sample in a study of OX40 agonist ivuxolimab in advanced cancers. Libraries were constructed by the immunoSEQ multiplex PCR assay. TCRdb took this table from immuneACCESS and kept in-frame rearrangements with V and J called. Such tables lack part of the clones; where checked against another copy, unresolved V genes explain under half of the gap, and the rest is unexplained. The sample yields more than 55,000 clones; approximately 85% were counted once. In total, the top ten clones hold 11% of the sample. The sequencing used CD4+ or CD8+ T cells sorted from blood, collected in a trial of the OX40 agonist ivuxolimab. The receptors derive from an adult with an advanced solid tumor such as melanoma, head and neck, liver or kidney cancer.

The J gene is TRBJ2-1, the V gene TRBV19; no definite D call. V lost 1 base and J lost 2, with 3 bases in between. The CDR3 totals 13 residues. The V gene's germline CDR1 is LNHDA and CDR2 SQIVND (reference sequence). The CDR3 loop reads CASSIVPYNEQFF. CDR3 DNA sequence: TGTGCCAGTAGTATAGTCCCCTACAATGAGCAGTTCTTC.

This clone was counted only a few times. V is TRBV6-1 and J is TRBJ2-3; TRBD1 matches 7 bases. The CDR3 has 15 amino acids. CDR1 is MNHNS and CDR2 is SASEGT in the germline V gene. J was trimmed by 2 bases and V by 7 bases; bases with no gene match: 9. The CDR3 nucleotides are TGTGCCAGCACCTTGGGGGACAGAGTCACAGATACGCAGTATTTT. Amino acids: CASTLGDRVTDTQYF.

The chain recombines TRBV27 with TRBJ2-4; 9 bases fit TRBD2. The J segment lost 4 bases and the V segment lost 1 base, leaving 5 bases of the junction unmatched. The CDR3 spans 16 residues. Germline V lookup: CDR1 MNHEY, CDR2 SMNVEV (reference sequence). CDR3 protein: CASSLFASGKKNIQYF. CDR3 nucleotide sequence: TGTGCCAGCAGTTTATTCGCTAGCGGGAAAAAAAACATTCAGTACTTC.

The V and J genes are TRBV9 and TRBJ1-1, with D perhaps matching TRBD1 (6 bases). The CDR3 is 17 residues long. Trimming left V 0 bases short and J 5 bases short, with 20 bases between. Germline V gene data show CDR1 as SGDLS and CDR2 as YYNGEE. CDR3: CASSVEDSPEVGTEAFF. The CDR3 DNA is TGTGCCAGCAGCGTAGAGGACAGCCCTGAGGTGGGGACTGAAGCTTTCTTT.

This rearrangement joins TRBV5-1 to TRBJ2-2; a weak D match, TRBD2 (5 bases). Germline V gives CDR1 SGHRS, CDR2 YFSETQ. This CDR3 comprises 14 residues. Between the trimmed V and J ends, which lost 4 bases and 6 bases, there was a span of 13 bases. The CDR3 loop reads CASSLVEGAGELFF. In nucleotides, the CDR3 is TGCGCCAGCAGCCTTGTAGAGGGCGCCGGGGAGCTGTTTTTT. Supplemented by reference TRBV5-1 and TRBJ2-2, the full variable domain reads KAGVTQTPRYLIKTRGQQVTLSCSPISGHRSVSWYQQTPGQGLQFLFEYFSETQRNKGNFPGRFSGRQFSNSRSEMNVSTLELGDSALYLCASSLVEGAGELFFGEGSRLTVL.

The chain links TRBV11-3 to TRBJ2-5; D is uncertain. This CDR3 contains 12 residues. The V and J ends lost 0 bases and 7 bases respectively, with 6 bases between them. Germline CDR1 is SGHNT and CDR2 is YENEEA. The CDR3, as DNA: TGTGCCAGCAGCTTAGACCCGGGGACCCAGTACTTC. Translated: CASSLDPGTQYF.

The CDR3 coding sequence is TGTGCCAGCAGCCTCTACGGGGAAAACACCGGGGAGCTGTTTTTT. Amino acid sequence: CASSLYGENTGELFF. This rearrangement joins TRBV5-6 to TRBJ2-2; D might be TRBD2 (5 bases). Germline V lookup: CDR1 SGHDT, CDR2 YYEEEE. V was clipped by 4 bases and J by 2 bases, with 12 bases between them. The CDR3 runs to 15 residues.

The genes are TRBV7-9 and TRBJ1-1; 8 positions match TRBD1. Germline loops: CDR1 SEHNR, CDR2 FQNEAQ (reference sequence). Trimming cost V 1 base and J 1 base; bases outside gene matches: 2. This CDR3 region has 15 residues. The CDR3 reads CASSLEGQANTEAFF. The CDR3 bases are TGTGCCAGCAGCTTAGAGGGACAGGCGAACACTGAAGCTTTCTTT.

In regard to this clone: One end of the junction is discordant with germline, which a read error may explain. The V and J genes are TRBV9 and TRBJ1-2; D call uncertain. The V gene's germline CDR1 is SGDLS and CDR2 YYNGEE. This CDR3 comprises 14 residues. CDR3 loop: CASRDSGSYYGYAF. The CDR3 coding sequence is TGTGCCAGCAGGGACTCGGGATCCTACTATGGCTACGCCTTC.

A note on this clone: Other DNA sequences from this sample encode an identical CDR3 as well. The rearrangement links TRBV5-4 to TRBJ2-5; 8 bases are shared with TRBD1. The V segment lost 3 bases and the J segment 11 bases; nucleotides outside the gene matches: 9. Germline V CDR1 and CDR2: SGHNT, YYREEE (reference sequence). The CDR3 totals 13 residues. CDR3 DNA: TGTGCCAGCAGCTACGGACAGGGAGGAAGTCAGTACTTC. Amino acid sequence: CASSYGQGGSQYF. The full variable domain, completed using reference TRBV5-4 and TRBJ2-5, is ETGVTQSPTHLIKTRGQQVTLRCSSQSGHNTVSWYQQALGQGPQFIFQYYREEENGRGNFPPRFSGLQFPNYSSELNVNALELDDSALYLCASSYGQGGSQYFGPGTRLLVL.

The chain is built from TRBV19 and TRBJ2-1; D not resolved. The germline CDR1 and CDR2 sequences are LNHDA and SQIVND (reference sequence). V shed 2 bases and J shed 5 bases, with 7 bases lying between them. CDR3 length: 13 amino acids. The CDR3 sequence: CASSIRVNNEQFF. In nucleotides, the CDR3 is TGTGCCAGTAGTATAAGGGTGAACAATGAGCAGTTCTTC.

This clone has just a few counts. The CDR3 sequence: CASSPDGQDRSPLHF. CDR3 bases: TGCGCCAGCAGCCCCGACGGGCAGGATCGATCACCCCTCCACTTT. The chain carries TRBV4-1 and TRBJ1-6; no clear D. The CDR3 has 15 residues. V lost 4 bases and J 10 bases, leaving 17 bases between the germline ends. Germline V gene data show CDR1 as MGHRA and CDR2 as YSYEKL.

The chain links TRBV2 to TRBJ1-2; D unresolved. The germline V gene has CDR1 SNHLY and CDR2 FYNNEI. Trimming removed 6 bases from V and 3 bases from J, with 8 bases in between. The CDR3 covers 12 residues. The CDR3 sequence: CASRTTDYGYTF. The CDR3 DNA follows: TGTGCCAGCAGAACGACGGACTATGGCTACACCTTC.

This chain joins TRBV28 and TRBJ2-2, with TRBD2 identical over 7 bases. This CDR3 has 16 residues. Germline trimming cut 2 bases from V and 3 bases from J; bases unmatched to any gene: 6. Germline V CDR1 and CDR2: MDHEN, SYDVKM. The CDR3 is CASSLRIGLDTGELFF. The CDR3 bases are TGTGCCAGCAGTTTACGGATAGGACTAGACACCGGGGAGCTGTTTTTT. The variable domain in full, completed from reference TRBV28 and TRBJ2-2, reads DVKVTQSSRYLVKRTGEKVFLECVQDMDHENMFWYRQDPGLGLRLIYFSYDVKMKEKGDIPEGYSVSREKKERFSLILESASTNQTSMYLCASSLRIGLDTGELFFGEGSRLTVL.

In its sample, this clone was seen once. V is TRBV9 and J is TRBJ2-7; D is uncertain. V lost 3 bases and J lost 0, with 4 bases in between. This CDR3 contains 12 residues. The germline V gene has CDR1 SGDLS and CDR2 YYNGEE. In nucleotides, the CDR3 is TGTGCCAGCAGCGGCCTCTCCTACGAGCAGTACTTC. Its protein product is CASSGLSYEQYF.

CDR3 in DNA: TGCGCCAGCAGCCAAGAGGTGGGGGTCCTCGGTGAGCAGTTCTTC. Protein: CASSQEVGVLGEQFF. The chain carries TRBV4-3 and TRBJ2-1; D may match TRBD1 or TRBD2 (5 bases each). CDR3 length: 15 residues. Germline CDR1 and CDR2: LGHNA and YSLEER. The V and J ends lost 0 bases and 9 bases respectively, with 15 bases between them.

This clone has more than one count but fewer than ten. The chain uses TRBV7-6 and TRBJ1-2; D is uncertain. There are 14 residues in the CDR3. V was cut by 1 base and J by 8 bases, with 14 bases left in between. Looked up from germline, CDR1 is SGHVS and CDR2 is FNYEAQ. CDR3: CASSLELGGAGYTF. The CDR3 DNA is TGTGCCAGCAGCTTAGAACTAGGTGGTGCCGGCTACACCTTC. Supplemented by reference TRBV7-6 and TRBJ1-2, the full variable domain reads GAGVSQSPRYKVTKRGQDVALRCDPISGHVSLYWYRQALGQGPEFLTYFNYEAQQDKSGLPNDRFSAERPEGSISTLTIQRTEQRDSAMYRCASSLELGGAGYTFGSGTRLTVV.

V is TRBV4-3 and J is TRBJ1-1; no reliable D call. CDR1 and CDR2 from the germline V gene are LGHNA and YSLEER. This CDR3 comprises 15 residues. The V and J ends lost 2 bases and 0 bases respectively, with 10 bases between them. The CDR3 here is CASSQSGTLNTEAFF. The CDR3, as DNA: TGCGCCAGCAGCCAATCGGGAACGCTGAACACTGAAGCTTTCTTT.

This clone counts as medium-sized. This chain joins TRBV11-2 and TRBJ2-2, with D tentatively TRBD1 (5 bases). Trimming removed 5 bases from V and 6 bases from J, with 10 bases in between. The length of the CDR3 is 13 residues. Germline assignment: CDR1 SGHAT and CDR2 FQNNGV. The CDR3 DNA reads as TGTGCCAGCAGCCCAACAGGACCCGGGGAGCTGTTTTTT. Amino acids: CASSPTGPGELFF. Combining the CDR3 with reference TRBV11-2 and TRBJ2-2 gives the whole variable domain EAGVAQSPRYKIIEKRQSVAFWCNPISGHATLYWYQQILGQGPKLLIQFQNNGVVDDSQLPKDRFSAERLKGVDSTLKIQPAKLEDSAVYLCASSPTGPGELFFGEGSRLTVL.

This clone was seen just once. The chain is built from TRBV7-8 and TRBJ2-1; 7 positions match TRBD2. Unmatched junction bases numbered 3, after V lost 1 base and J lost 0 bases. Germline V CDR1 and CDR2: SGHVS, FQNEAQ. The CDR3 runs 16 residues. The CDR3 region has the DNA TGTGCCAGCAGCTTAGGAGGGGACTACTCCTACAATGAGCAGTTCTTC. Residues: CASSLGGDYSYNEQFF. Full variable domain (remainder filled in from reference TRBV7-8 and TRBJ2-1): GAGVSQSPRYKVAKRGQDVALRCDPISGHVSLFWYQQALGQGPEFLTYFQNEAQLDKSGLPSDRFFAERPEGSVSTLKIQRTQQEDSAVYLCASSLGGDYSYNEQFFGPGTRLTVL.

This clone came up a few times. The rearrangement uses TRBV5-1 and TRBJ2-7, with TRBD2 identical over 10 bases. V lost 1 base to trimming and J lost 4 bases; unmatched junction nucleotides: 11. Germline CDR1 SGHRS, CDR2 YFSETQ. The CDR3 contains 17 residues. CDR3 in amino acids: CASSLTKKGLALYEQYF. CDR3 bases: TGCGCCAGCAGCTTGACAAAAAAGGGACTAGCGTTGTACGAGCAGTACTTC.

The rearrangement links TRBV5-5 to TRBJ1-6; perhaps TRBD1 as D (6 bases). V lost 0 bases and J lost 10, with 23 bases in between. The germline CDR1 and CDR2 sequences are SGHKS and YYEKEE (reference sequence). This CDR3 region has 18 residues. Here the CDR3 DNA reads TGTGCCAGCAGCTTGGTGGCCCCCTGGGGTCAGGGGAGCTCACCCCTCCACTTT. It is translated as CASSLVAPWGQGSSPLHF.

The rearrangement uses TRBV5-5 and TRBJ2-3; maybe TRBD1 (5 bases). The CDR3 length is 15 residues. Trimming took off 3 bases at V and 2 bases at J, with 13 bases between the two ends. Germline V CDR1 and CDR2: SGHKS, YYEKEE (reference sequence). Written as DNA, the CDR3 is TGTGCCAGCAGCTGGGAAGGGGAAATCACAGATACGCAGTATTTT. Amino acid sequence: CASSWEGEITDTQYF. Full variable domain (remainder filled in from reference TRBV5-5 and TRBJ2-3): DAGVTQSPTHLIKTRGQQVTLRCSPISGHKSVSWYQQVLGQGPQFIFQYYEKEERGRGNFPDRFSARQFPNYSSELNVNALLLGDSALYLCASSWEGEITDTQYFGPGTRLTVL.

The genes are TRBV19 and TRBJ2-2; TRBD2 might be the D (5 bases). CDR1 and CDR2 (germline): LNHDA, SQIVND (reference sequence). Between the trimmed V and J ends, which lost 0 bases and 3 bases, there was a span of 11 bases. The CDR3 extends over 16 amino acids. The CDR3 loop is CASSIDAGSYTGELFF. CDR3 bases: TGTGCCAGTAGTATAGATGCGGGCAGCTACACCGGGGAGCTGTTTTTT.

V and J are TRBV19 and TRBJ1-1; TRBD1 aligns across 10 bases. Germline V gives CDR1 LNHDA, CDR2 SQIVND (reference sequence). V was clipped by 5 bases and J by 3 bases; unmatched bases: 3. The CDR3 has 14 amino acids. CDR3 sequence: CASSAGQGYTEAFF. DNA of the CDR3: TGTGCCAGTAGTGCGGGACAGGGGTACACTGAAGCTTTCTTT. Together with reference TRBV19 and TRBJ1-1, the CDR3 gives the full variable domain: DGGITQSPKYLFRKEGQNVTLSCEQNLNHDAMYWYRQDPGQGLRLIYYSQIVNDFQKGDIAEGYSVSREKKESFPLTVTSAQKNPTAFYLCASSAGQGYTEAFFGQGTRLTVV.

This chain links TRBV2 with TRBJ2-3; D possibly corresponds to TRBD1 (5 bases). CDR3 size: 14 residues. Per the germline V gene, CDR1 is SNHLY and CDR2 is FYNNEI. Between the trimmed V and J ends, which lost 1 base and 3 bases, there was a span of 8 bases. The DNA of the CDR3 is TGTGCCAGCAGTGAAGACAGGCCTACAGATACGCAGTATTTT. Translated, it gives CASSEDRPTDTQYF.

The rearrangement links TRBV29-1 to TRBJ2-1, with TRBD2 as a possible D gene (5 bases). CDR1 is SQVTM, CDR2 ANQGSEA, per germline. This CDR3 spans 14 amino acids. The germline V and J ends were trimmed by 6 bases and 2 bases, with 14 bases remaining between them. The CDR3 loop is CSVATGYPYNEQFF. In DNA form, the CDR3 reads TGCAGCGTCGCAACGGGGTACCCCTACAATGAGCAGTTCTTC.